This entry lists 14 T cell receptor beta chains sequenced from one sample in a study of shared clonotypes between healthy human individuals (dated by TCRdb to the early 2020s). Library prep was done by the immunoSEQ multiplex PCR assay. TCRdb took over this immuneACCESS table, retaining in-frame rearrangements with V and J assigned. Such tables are incomplete; in checked studies, under half of the missing clones stem from an unresolved V gene, and the remainder is unexplained. This sample gives over 2,000,000 clones in total; 93% of them show up just once. Approximately 1.7% of the sample comes from the top ten. CD8 naive samples consisted of CD45RO-negative cells that were positively selected for CCR7, yielding a CD45RA+CCR7+ population without TemRA cells. Sequences were obtained from naive CD8+ T cells from PBMCs. Read against the paper, the sample's cell subset or site label means: CD45RA+CCR7+. These receptors all stem from a man aged 18 to 29 in good health. Some clones in this sample may be carry-over from other donors' samples.

This chain uses TRBV7-8 with TRBJ1-2; no clear D. Germline V gene data show CDR1 as SGHVS and CDR2 as FQNEAQ. V lost 2 bases and J 5 bases, leaving 9 bases between the germline ends. This CDR3 is built from 13 residues. As DNA, the CDR3 is TGTGCCAGCAGCTTATGGGTACGGTATGGCTACACCTTC. Protein sequence: CASSLWVRYGYTF.

As for this clone: Other DNA sequences from this sample encode an identical CDR3 as well. This chain uses TRBV5-4 with TRBJ2-7; 7 nucleotides line up with TRBD2. With 4 bases clipped from V and 1 base from J, the junction kept 8 bases outside the gene matches. The germline CDR1 and CDR2 sequences are SGHNT and YYREEE (reference sequence). The length of the CDR3 is 15 residues. The CDR3, as DNA: TGTGCCAGCAGCCTAAAGCGGGAAGCTTCCTACGAGCAGTACTTC. Protein: CASSLKREASYEQYF.

Only a few counts were recorded for this clone. The chain links TRBV7-9 to TRBJ2-5; D might be TRBD2 (5 bases). The CDR3 sequence is 11 residues long. The germline V gene encodes CDR1 SEHNR and CDR2 FQNEAQ (reference sequence). V gave up 5 bases and J gave up 5 bases, with 6 bases separating them. Here the CDR3 reads CASSPGETQYF. The CDR3 coding sequence is TGTGCCAGCAGCCCGGGGGAGACCCAGTACTTC.

This rearrangement joins TRBV14 to TRBJ2-7, with 10 bases fitting TRBD1. This CDR3 has 16 amino acids. The V and J ends lost 2 bases and 6 bases, in that order; junction bases with no gene match: 10. CDR1 is SGHDN and CDR2 is FVKESK in the germline V gene. The CDR3: CASSQRPFGQGGEQYF. CDR3 bases: TGTGCCAGCAGCCAACGGCCCTTCGGACAGGGGGGCGAGCAGTACTTC.

The J gene is TRBJ2-1, the V gene TRBV5-4; TRBD2 matches 9 bases. The J segment lost 3 bases and the V segment lost 2 bases, leaving 15 bases of the junction unmatched. The CDR3 consists of 19 residues. The germline V gene has CDR1 SGHNT and CDR2 YYREEE (reference sequence). Here the CDR3 DNA reads TGTGCCAGCAGCTTCACCGGACTAGCGCATACGGGGGGCTACAATGAGCAGTTCTTC. Translated, it gives CASSFTGLAHTGGYNEQFF.

V is TRBV7-9 and J is TRBJ2-1; D is ambiguous. Germline V gene sequence: CDR1 SEHNR, CDR2 FQNEAQ (reference sequence). The V gene lost 1 base and the J gene lost 11 bases, with 6 bases spanning the gap. The CDR3 totals 11 residues. CDR3 coding DNA: TGTGCCAGCAGCTTAGGACCGCAGCAGTTCTTC. Protein sequence: CASSLGPQQFF.

The CDR3 is CASSSDGSYEQYF. For the CDR3, the DNA is TGTGCCAGCAGCTCGGACGGCTCCTACGAGCAGTACTTC. V gene TRBV7-9 combines with J gene TRBJ2-7; D is uncertain. CDR1 and CDR2 (germline): SEHNR, FQNEAQ (reference sequence). CDR3 length: 13 residues. V lost 4 bases, J lost 0 bases, and 7 bases lay in between. Looking up the rest from reference TRBV7-9 and TRBJ2-7 gives the full variable domain: DTGVSQNPRHKITKRGQNVTFRCDPISEHNRLYWYRQTLGQGPEFLTYFQNEAQLEKSRLLSDRFSAERPKGSFSTLEIQRTEQGDSAMYLCASSSDGSYEQYFGPGTRLTVT.

V gene TRBV19 combines with J gene TRBJ2-3, with D unresolved. The germline V gene has CDR1 LNHDA and CDR2 SQIVND (reference sequence). With 3 bases removed from V and 4 bases from J, the gap between germline ends came to 11 bases. The CDR3 has 14 residues. CDR3 nucleotide sequence: TGTGCCAGTAGTATGGACCCCGGCCCAGATACGCAGTATTTT. It specifies CASSMDPGPDTQYF.

This clone was seen just once. The chain carries TRBV6-6 and TRBJ2-7; D may correspond to TRBD1 or TRBD2 (5 bases each). Between the trimmed V and J ends, which lost 0 bases and 2 bases, there was a span of 14 bases. The CDR3 runs to 16 residues. Germline V gene lookup returns CDR1 MNHNY and CDR2 SVGAGI (reference sequence). The CDR3 is CASSYSKGRGAYEQYF. The DNA of the CDR3 is TGTGCCAGCAGTTACTCGAAGGGAAGGGGAGCCTACGAGCAGTACTTC.

This clone came up once. The V call is TRBV19, the J call TRBJ2-7; TRBD1 matches 7 bases. The CDR3 length is 15 residues. With 7 bases clipped from V and 2 bases from J, the junction kept 11 bases outside the gene matches. Germline loops: CDR1 LNHDA, CDR2 SQIVND (reference sequence). The CDR3 spells CASMPRDRPTYEQYF. As DNA, the CDR3 is TGTGCCAGTATGCCCCGGGACAGACCGACCTACGAGCAGTACTTC.

CDR3 sequence (DNA): TGCGCCAGCAGCCCCCGGGGGGGAGCTAATGAGCAGTTCTTC. Residues: CASSPRGGANEQFF. The chain links TRBV4-1 to TRBJ2-1; 8 bases match TRBD2. CDR3 length equals 14 residues. The J segment lost 7 bases and the V segment lost 4 bases, leaving 6 bases of the junction unmatched. CDR1 and CDR2 (germline): MGHRA, YSYEKL.

The V gene is TRBV19, the J gene TRBJ2-7; 8 bases match TRBD1. CDR3 length equals 13 residues. Germline V CDR1 and CDR2: LNHDA, SQIVND (reference sequence). Trimming took 3 bases from V and 4 from J; bases not matched to a gene: 2. CDR3 sequence: CASSIGTGYEQYF. For the CDR3, the DNA is TGTGCCAGTAGTATTGGGACAGGTTACGAGCAGTACTTC.

J is TRBJ1-5 and V is TRBV27, with D unclear. Germline-derived CDR1 and CDR2 are MNHEY and SMNVEV (reference sequence). The ends were cut back, 1 base at V and 1 base at J, with 8 bases in the middle. The CDR3 consists of 15 residues. Written as DNA, the CDR3 is TGTGCCAGCAGTTTATTCAGCCAGAGCAATCAGCCCCAGCATTTT. It translates to CASSLFSQSNQPQHF.

The chain carries TRBV28 and TRBJ2-3; D is ambiguous. CDR1 is MDHEN, CDR2 SYDVKM, per germline. The CDR3 has 11 amino acids. Trimming took off 3 bases at V and 12 bases at J, with 10 bases between the two ends. The CDR3 reads CASSFYHFQYF. Written as DNA, the CDR3 is TGTGCCAGCAGTTTCTACCATTTTCAGTATTTT.